A single sample gave rise to the 11 T cell receptor beta chains below, sequenced in a study of control samples from healthy donors and cancer patients. Sequencing used immunoSEQ multiplex PCR; TCRdb keeps in-frame clones, though not all of them. The top ten clones hold approximately 4.9% of a sample with roughly 170,000 clones, just over 85% of them seen once. The material sequenced was blood. The receptors derive from a woman in her 30s in good health.

This clone was counted between two and nine times. V and J are TRBV18 and TRBJ1-5; D gene ambiguous. The CDR3 contains 15 residues. From germline, CDR1 is KGHSH and CDR2 LQKENI. The germline V and J ends were trimmed by 6 bases and 4 bases, with 16 bases remaining between them. CDR3 sequence reads: CASSPSAGFNQPQHF. The CDR3 bases are TGTGCCAGCTCCCCATCAGCGGGGTTTAATCAGCCCCAGCATTTT.

A few counts support this clone. The chain joins TRBV19 to TRBJ1-3; no reliable D call. This CDR3 is built from 13 residues. Trimming shortened V by 5 bases and J by 0 bases, and 5 bases separated the two germline ends. Germline lookup yields CDR1 LNHDA and CDR2 SQIVND (reference sequence). CDR3 sequence reads: CASSLSSGNTIYF. CDR3 nucleotide sequence: TGTGCCAGTAGTCTAAGCTCTGGAAACACCATATATTTT.

The chain joins TRBV4-1 to TRBJ2-7, with 8 bases aligning to TRBD1. The length of the CDR3 is 18 residues. J lost 2 bases, V lost 4 bases, and 16 bases had no gene match. The germline V gene encodes CDR1 MGHRA and CDR2 YSYEKL. The CDR3 DNA reads TGCGCCAGCAGCCCAGGGACAGGAGGGGTTAATGATGCCTACGAGCAGTACTTC. Residues: CASSPGTGGVNDAYEQYF.

V gene TRBV10-3 combines with J gene TRBJ1-6, with a tentative D call TRBD1 (5 bases). V was trimmed by 6 bases and J by 7 bases, leaving 16 bases between them. The CDR3 is made up of 15 amino acids. CDR1 and CDR2 from the germline V gene are ENHRY and SYGVKD. CDR3 coding DNA: TGTGCCATCAGCGACCGCAGGGATAGAAATTCACCCCTCCACTTT. Protein: CAISDRRDRNSPLHF.

The J gene is TRBJ2-3, the V gene TRBV7-2, with D perhaps TRBD2 (5 bases). Germline CDR1 SGHTA, CDR2 FQGNSA. The CDR3 totals 17 residues. V was pared by 7 bases and J by 2 bases, with 22 bases between. DNA of the CDR3: TGTGCCAGCAACCTCTTGAGGGCGACCCCGTACACAGATACGCAGTATTTT. It codes for CASNLLRATPYTDTQYF.

This clone was detected only a few times. The V and J genes are TRBV7-2 and TRBJ2-6; 10 bases align to TRBD1. The CDR3 totals 18 residues. Germline CDR1 is SGHTA and CDR2 is FQGNSA. Trimming at V came to 3 bases and at J to 0 bases, leaving 5 bases not matched to a gene. DNA of the CDR3: TGTGCCAGCAGCTTTCCGACAGGGGGCCCCTCTGGGGCCAACGTCCTGACTTTC. Translated: CASSFPTGGPSGANVLTF. Full variable domain (outside the CDR3, taken from reference TRBV7-2 and TRBJ2-6): GAGVSQSPSNKVTEKGKDVELRCDPISGHTALYWYRQSLGQGLEFLIYFQGNSAPDKSGLPSDRFSAERTGGSVSTLTIQRTQQEDSAVYLCASSFPTGGPSGANVLTFGAGSRLTVL.

The chain uses TRBV25-1 and TRBJ2-2; possibly TRBD1 or TRBD2 for D (5 bases each). Trimming left V 5 bases short and J 7 bases short, with 14 bases between. This CDR3 spans 14 amino acids. Germline assignment: CDR1 MGHDK and CDR2 SYGVNS. This CDR3 reads CASSKNGGYGELFF. CDR3 coding DNA: TGTGCCAGCAGTAAAAATGGGGGATACGGGGAGCTGTTTTTT.

This clone showed up many times. V and J are TRBV19 and TRBJ1-1; D uncertain. CDR3 length equals 14 residues. The V end was cut by 3 bases, the J end by 1 base, with 9 bases between. The germline V gene has CDR1 LNHDA and CDR2 SQIVND (reference sequence). CDR3 nucleotide sequence: TGTGCCAGTAGTATTTTGGGTCCGAACACTGAAGCTTTCTTT. Its translation is CASSILGPNTEAFF.

The gene calls are TRBV13 and TRBJ2-5; no reliable D call. The CDR3 is 11 amino acids. V was pared by 0 bases and J by 11 bases, with 7 bases between. Germline CDR1 is PRHDT and CDR2 is FYEKMQ (reference sequence). The CDR3 DNA follows: TGTGCCAGCAGCTTAGGGGAAGCGCAGTACTTC. This translates into CASSLGEAQYF.

This clone has a single count. The chain's CDR3 is CASSLYDQETQYF. As DNA, the CDR3 is TGTGCCAGCAGCTTATACGACCAAGAGACCCAGTACTTC. The V gene is TRBV7-9, the J gene TRBJ2-5; D unclear. The V gene lost 2 bases and the J gene lost 0 bases, with 4 bases spanning the gap. Germline-derived CDR1 and CDR2 are SEHNR and FQNEAQ (reference sequence). The CDR3 loop spans 13 amino acids.

This chain joins TRBV6-1 and TRBJ1-3; no clear D gene. Per germline, CDR1 MNHNS and CDR2 SASEGT. The CDR3 sequence is 15 residues long. The V and J ends lost 3 bases and 0 bases respectively, with 9 bases between them. CDR3 bases: TGTGCCAGCAGTGACCCGTCCCTCTCTGGAAACACCATATATTTT. Translating it yields CASSDPSLSGNTIYF.